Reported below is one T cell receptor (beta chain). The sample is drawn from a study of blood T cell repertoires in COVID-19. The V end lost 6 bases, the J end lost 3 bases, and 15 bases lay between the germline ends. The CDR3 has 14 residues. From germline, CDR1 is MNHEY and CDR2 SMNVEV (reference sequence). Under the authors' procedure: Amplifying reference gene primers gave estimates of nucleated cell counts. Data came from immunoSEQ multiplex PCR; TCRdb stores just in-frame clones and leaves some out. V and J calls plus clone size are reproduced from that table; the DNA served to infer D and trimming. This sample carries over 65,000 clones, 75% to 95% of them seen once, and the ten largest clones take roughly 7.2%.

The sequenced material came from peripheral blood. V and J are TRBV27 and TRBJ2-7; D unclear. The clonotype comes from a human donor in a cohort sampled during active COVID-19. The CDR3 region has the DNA TGTGCCAGCAGCCTAGGTTCGCGGTTCTACGAGCAGTACTTC. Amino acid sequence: CASSLGSRFYEQYF.